These 27 T cell receptor beta chains share one sample of origin, sequenced in a study of cytomegalovirus exposure and HLA in healthy donors. Amplification used 60 Vbeta primers and 13 Jbeta primers. Some clones are missing from TCRdb's copy, which holds only in-frame ones; the method was immunoSEQ multiplex PCR. The sample lists fewer than 110,000 clones; approximately 73% were seen once. Sequencing was performed on PBMCs. The receptors derive from a woman aged 18-30 years in good health and CMV-seropositive.

This clone was counted a single time. The chain recombines TRBV7-2 with TRBJ2-5; 10 positions match TRBD2. The CDR3 totals 14 residues. CDR1 is SGHTA and CDR2 is FQGNSA in the germline V gene. Trimming removed 2 bases from V and 4 bases from J; junction bases left unmatched: 1. The CDR3 loop is CASSLLAGAETQYF. The CDR3 DNA sequence: TGTGCCAGCAGCTTACTAGCGGGAGCAGAGACCCAGTACTTC.

The rearrangement links TRBV18 to TRBJ1-5; TRBD1 agrees at 10 bases. Germline V CDR1 and CDR2: KGHSH, LQKENI. The V segment lost 5 bases and the J segment 3 bases; nucleotides outside the gene matches: 7. The CDR3 extends over 16 amino acids. As DNA, the CDR3 is TGTGCCAGCTCAGTCGCCGGGACAGGGGCCAATCAGCCCCAGCATTTT. Amino acid sequence: CASSVAGTGANQPQHF. Supplemented by reference TRBV18 and TRBJ1-5, the full variable domain reads NAGVMQNPRHLVRRRGQEARLRCSPMKGHSHVYWYRQLPEEGLKFMVYLQKENIIDESGMPKERFSAEFPKEGPSILRIQQVVRGDSAAYFCASSVAGTGANQPQHFGDGTRLSIL.

This chain uses TRBV29-1 with TRBJ1-2, with TRBD1 matching 9 bases. There are 15 residues in the CDR3. The V and J ends lost 3 bases and 0 bases, in that order; junction bases with no gene match: 5. Germline V gene lookup returns CDR1 SQVTM and CDR2 ANQGSEA. CDR3 sequence (DNA): TGCAGCGTTGATCGACAGGGGGGGGCTAACTATGGCTACACCTTC. It yields the protein CSVDRQGGANYGYTF.

This clone turned up a few times. The gene calls are TRBV29-1 and TRBJ2-7, with D tentatively TRBD1 (6 bases). Germline V lookup: CDR1 SQVTM, CDR2 ANQGSEA. CDR3 length: 11 residues. CDR3 region: CGGRTESEQYF. The CDR3 nucleotides read TGCGGTGGAAGGACAGAATCCGAGCAGTACTTC.

This rearrangement joins TRBV10-2 to TRBJ2-5; 8 nucleotides line up with TRBD2. J was trimmed by 3 bases and V by 7 bases; bases with no gene match: 4. Per germline, CDR1 WSHSY and CDR2 SAAADI. The length of the CDR3 is 13 residues. This CDR3 reads CASTPAGEETQYF. In nucleotides, the CDR3 is TGCGCCAGCACTCCAGCGGGAGAAGAGACCCAGTACTTC.

The gene calls are TRBV5-6 and TRBJ2-7, with D possibly TRBD2 on 5 matching bases. The V end lost 0 bases, the J end lost 0 bases, and 10 bases lay between the germline ends. The CDR3 consists of 15 residues. Germline CDR1 reads SGHDT; CDR2 reads YYEEEE. The CDR3 sequence: CASSLERLSSYEQYF. CDR3 DNA: TGTGCCAGCAGCTTGGAGCGGTTAAGCTCCTACGAGCAGTACTTC.

The chain is built from TRBV29-1 and TRBJ1-2; unclear D gene. The ends were cut back, 3 bases at V and 7 bases at J, with 12 bases in the middle. The length of the CDR3 is 12 residues. Germline V gene data show CDR1 as SQVTM and CDR2 as ANQGSEA. Written as DNA, the CDR3 is TGCAGCGTTGATAAGGGAGGAGTTGGCTACACCTTC. Its protein is CSVDKGGVGYTF. Full variable domain (remainder filled in from reference TRBV29-1 and TRBJ1-2): SAVISQKPSRDICQRGTSLTIQCQVDSQVTMMFWYRQQPGQSLTLIATANQGSEATYESGFVIDKFPISRPNLTFSTLTVSNMSPEDSSIYLCSVDKGGVGYTFGSGTRLTVV.

For the CDR3, the DNA is TGTGCCTGGGGGGCTGAGTGGACAGGGAGAGGAGAGACCCAGTACTTC. Translation gives CAWGAEWTGRGETQYF. V gene TRBV30 combines with J gene TRBJ2-5; TRBD1 aligns across 8 bases. Germline-derived CDR1 and CDR2 are GTSNPN and SVGIG (reference sequence). The CDR3 extends over 16 amino acids. Germline trimming cut 5 bases from V and 4 bases from J; bases unmatched to any gene: 15.

The chain joins TRBV5-1 to TRBJ2-5, with D unclear. This CDR3 is built from 13 residues. Germline-derived CDR1 and CDR2 are SGHRS and YFSETQ. Trimming left V 3 bases short and J 4 bases short, with 10 bases between. The CDR3 DNA sequence: TGCGCCAGCAGCTCACCCTCACTAGAGACCCAGTACTTC. It specifies CASSSPSLETQYF.

The rearrangement joins TRBV5-4 to TRBJ2-3; TRBD2 aligns across 9 bases. The CDR3 loop spans 15 amino acids. The V and J ends lost 3 bases and 8 bases, in that order; junction bases with no gene match: 10. CDR1 SGHNT and CDR2 YYREEE come from the germline V gene (reference sequence). The CDR3 loop is CASSSDSGGRSTQYF. As DNA, the CDR3 is TGTGCCAGCAGCTCAGATAGCGGGGGTCGGTCTACGCAGTATTTT.

The chain recombines TRBV5-1 with TRBJ2-1, with D tentatively TRBD2 (7 bases). Germline lookup yields CDR1 SGHRS and CDR2 YFSETQ. Trimming pared 5 bases from V and 9 bases from J, leaving 12 bases between. The CDR3 has 12 residues. The CDR3 sequence: CASSVGGLEQFF. CDR3 bases: TGCGCCAGCAGTGTGGGGGGGCTTGAGCAGTTCTTC.

The rearrangement links TRBV6-1 to TRBJ1-6, with D perhaps TRBD1 (6 bases). This CDR3 is 18 amino acids long. Trimming pared 3 bases from V and 8 bases from J, leaving 23 bases between. The germline V gene has CDR1 MNHNS and CDR2 SASEGT. DNA of the CDR3: TGTGCCAGCAGTGAGGGTGGAGGGGGGGTCGGTCGGTATTCACCCCTCCACTTT. This translates into CASSEGGGGVGRYSPLHF.

V gene TRBV11-1 combines with J gene TRBJ1-2, with D unclear. The V end was cut by 5 bases, the J end by 3 bases, with 13 bases between. Germline V CDR1 and CDR2: SGHAT, FQDESV (reference sequence). This CDR3 contains 14 residues. In DNA, the CDR3 is TGTGCCAGCAGCGTTTATGGGCGGGACTATGGCTACACCTTC. This encodes CASSVYGRDYGYTF.

This chain joins TRBV27 and TRBJ1-2; D may be TRBD1 (5 bases). The V gene lost 4 bases and the J gene lost 5 bases, with 11 bases spanning the gap. Germline CDR1 is MNHEY and CDR2 is SMNVEV (reference sequence). This CDR3 has 13 amino acids. This chain's CDR3 is CASSSTGRYGYTF. In DNA, the CDR3 is TGTGCCAGCAGTTCCACAGGCCGTTATGGCTACACCTTC.

This chain links TRBV6-5 with TRBJ2-2, with 11 bases lining up with TRBD2. Trimming took 6 bases from V and 7 from J; bases not matched to a gene: 4. This CDR3 comprises 14 residues. Germline-derived CDR1 and CDR2 are MNHEY and SVGAGI. CDR3 coding DNA: TGTGCCAGCAGACTGGGACTAGCGGACGGGGAGCTGTTTTTT. It yields the protein CASRLGLADGELFF.

The J gene is TRBJ1-3, the V gene TRBV7-2; D remains ambiguous. Germline V CDR1 and CDR2: SGHTA, FQGNSA. Between the trimmed V and J ends, which lost 6 bases and 0 bases, there was a span of 6 bases. CDR3 length equals 13 residues. The CDR3 DNA reads TGTGCCAGCAGTATGGCCTCTGGAAACACCATATATTTT. Translating it yields CASSMASGNTIYF. Filled out from reference TRBV7-2 and TRBJ1-3, the complete variable domain reads GAGVSQSPSNKVTEKGKDVELRCDPISGHTALYWYRQSLGQGLEFLIYFQGNSAPDKSGLPSDRFSAERTGGSVSTLTIQRTQQEDSAVYLCASSMASGNTIYFGEGSWLTVV.

The chain has TRBV21-1 and TRBJ2-7; the tabulated D call, TRBD1, remains unverified against the DNA. TRBV21-1 is flagged as a pseudogene. This CDR3 comprises 12 residues. The CDR3 protein is CASSEGTAEQYF. CDR3 in DNA: TGTGCCAGCAGCGAAGGGACAGCCGAGCAGTACTTC.

The V gene is TRBV11-3, the J gene TRBJ1-1; D unresolved. Per germline, CDR1 SGHNT and CDR2 YENEEA. CDR3 length equals 12 residues. Deletions cut 3 bases from V and 3 bases from J, with 5 bases between. The chain's CDR3 is CASSFGDTEAFF. CDR3 nucleotides: TGTGCCAGCAGCTTTGGAGACACTGAAGCTTTCTTT.

This chain connects TRBV5-1 to TRBJ2-7, with a tentative D call TRBD1 (6 bases). CDR3 length: 15 residues. Germline values: CDR1 SGHRS, CDR2 YFSETQ. With 6 bases removed from V and 4 bases from J, the gap between germline ends came to 20 bases. DNA for the CDR3: TGCGCCAGCACTAAGGACAGTAGTCTTTCTTACGAGCAGTACTTC. As protein: CASTKDSSLSYEQYF.

The V gene is TRBV5-4, the J gene TRBJ1-2, with D hard to call. Germline loops: CDR1 SGHNT, CDR2 YYREEE (reference sequence). This CDR3 is 16 amino acids long. The V and J ends lost 5 bases and 0 bases respectively, with 17 bases between them. CDR3: CASRPFGRGANYGYTF. CDR3 sequence (DNA): TGTGCCAGCAGACCCTTTGGTCGGGGAGCTAACTATGGCTACACCTTC.

The chain is built from TRBV4-2 and TRBJ2-1, with D possibly matching TRBD2 (5 bases). The CDR3 runs to 14 residues. The germline V and J ends were trimmed by 4 bases and 8 bases, with 15 bases remaining between them. Germline V gene lookup returns CDR1 LGHNA and CDR2 YNFKEQ. CDR3 amino acids: CASSRSSEEDEQFF. The CDR3 bases are TGTGCCAGCAGCCGGTCCTCTGAGGAGGATGAGCAGTTCTTC.

The chain combines TRBV2 with TRBJ2-7; 8 bases agree with TRBD1. This CDR3 has 14 residues. Germline-derived CDR1 and CDR2 are SNHLY and FYNNEI. The V and J ends lost 6 bases and 2 bases, in that order; junction bases with no gene match: 6. Written as DNA, the CDR3 is TGTGCCAGCAGAGGGACAGGCGTACCCTACGAGCAGTACTTC. Its protein product is CASRGTGVPYEQYF.

This chain links TRBV18 with TRBJ1-2, with D perhaps TRBD1 (5 bases). V shed 5 bases and J shed 3 bases, with 7 bases lying between them. This CDR3 is 12 amino acids long. Germline V gene sequence: CDR1 KGHSH, CDR2 LQKENI. The CDR3 DNA reads TGTGCCAGCTCAAGACAGTACTATGGCTACACCTTC. Its protein is CASSRQYYGYTF. Variable domain in full (rest from reference TRBV18 and TRBJ1-2): NAGVMQNPRHLVRRRGQEARLRCSPMKGHSHVYWYRQLPEEGLKFMVYLQKENIIDESGMPKERFSAEFPKEGPSILRIQQVVRGDSAAYFCASSRQYYGYTFGSGTRLTVV.

The chain links TRBV2 to TRBJ1-2, with a tentative D call TRBD1 (6 bases). The V gene's germline CDR1 is SNHLY and CDR2 FYNNEI. V was trimmed by 6 bases and J by 2 bases, leaving 16 bases between them. The CDR3 is 15 amino acids. CDR3 DNA sequence: TGTGCCAGCAGCGCCGCAATAACAGGGAACTATGGCTACACCTTC. Encoded protein: CASSAAITGNYGYTF.

This clone was seen just once. J is TRBJ2-1 and V is TRBV11-3, with 11 bases aligning to TRBD2. After removal of 4 bases from V and 4 bases from J, the junction contained 3 bases not matched to a gene. Per the germline V gene, CDR1 is SGHNT and CDR2 is YENEEA. CDR3 length equals 15 residues. The CDR3 nucleotides are TGTGCCAGCAGCTACGGGACTAGCGGATACAATGAGCAGTTCTTC. Translated: CASSYGTSGYNEQFF.

The chain joins TRBV6-1 to TRBJ2-2, with 7 bases lining up with TRBD1. V dropped 2 bases and J dropped 4; count of bases not matched to a gene: 4. This CDR3 is built from 15 residues. Germline V gene data show CDR1 as MNHNS and CDR2 as SASEGT. The CDR3 bases are TGTGCCAGCAGTGAACCAGGGGGTCTCACCGGGGAGCTGTTTTTT. Translating it yields CASSEPGGLTGELFF.

The chain combines TRBV6-4 with TRBJ1-1; D gene ambiguous. Germline assignment: CDR1 MRHNA and CDR2 SNTAGT. Trimming shortened V by 2 bases and J by 3 bases, and 7 bases separated the two germline ends. This CDR3 region has 13 residues. CDR3 bases: TGTGCCAGCAGTGACAGGCAGGACACTGAAGCTTTCTTT. Amino acid sequence: CASSDRQDTEAFF.